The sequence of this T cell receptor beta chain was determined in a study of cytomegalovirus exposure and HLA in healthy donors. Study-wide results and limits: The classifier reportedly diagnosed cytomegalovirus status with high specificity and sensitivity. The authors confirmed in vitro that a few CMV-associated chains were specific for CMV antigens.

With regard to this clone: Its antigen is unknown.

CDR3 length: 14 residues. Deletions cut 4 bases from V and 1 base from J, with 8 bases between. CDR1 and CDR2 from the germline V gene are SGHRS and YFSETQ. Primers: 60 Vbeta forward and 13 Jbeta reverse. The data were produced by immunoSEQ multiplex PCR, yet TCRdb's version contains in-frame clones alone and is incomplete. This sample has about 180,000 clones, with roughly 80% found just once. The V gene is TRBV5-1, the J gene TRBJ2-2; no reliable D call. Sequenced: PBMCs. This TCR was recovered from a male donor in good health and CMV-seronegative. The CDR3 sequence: CASSPRLNTGELFF. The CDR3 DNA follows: TGCGCCAGCAGCCCTCGTTTGAACACCGGGGAGCTGTTTTTT.